The 22 T cell receptor beta chains below come from one sample, sequenced in a study of OX40 agonist ivuxolimab in advanced cancers. Library construction relied on the immunoSEQ multiplex PCR assay. TCRdb limited this immuneACCESS table to in-frame rearrangements with V and J called. A share of clones is missing; checked studies link under half to unresolved V genes, and the rest is unexplained. The table for this sample lists over 50,000 clones; roughly 83% of them were counted only once. The ten largest make up 4.5% to 5.5% of the sample. The sample here was CD4+ or CD8+ T cells sorted from blood, taken in a trial of the OX40 agonist ivuxolimab. These receptors were obtained from an adult with an advanced solid tumor such as melanoma, head and neck, liver or kidney cancer.

V is TRBV4-2 and J is TRBJ2-1, with a possible D match to TRBD2 (6 bases). Germline V lookup: CDR1 LGHNA, CDR2 YNFKEQ. This CDR3 spans 16 amino acids. Trimming removed 4 bases at V and 2 bases at J, with 15 bases between. The chain's CDR3 is CASSPTIGGAYNEQFF. The CDR3 nucleotides read TGTGCCAGCAGCCCCACCATCGGCGGGGCCTACAATGAGCAGTTCTTC.

This clone appeared a few times. J is TRBJ2-5 and V is TRBV2, with 9 positions matching TRBD1. Looked up from germline, CDR1 is SNHLY and CDR2 is FYNNEI. Germline trimming cut 6 bases from V and 2 bases from J; bases unmatched to any gene: 1. The CDR3 is made up of 13 amino acids. In DNA form, the CDR3 reads TGTGCCAGCAGAGGGACAGGGCAAGAGACCCAGTACTTC. This sequence encodes CASRGTGQETQYF.

The chain is built from TRBV6-5 and TRBJ2-7, with D hard to call. In germline, CDR1 is MNHEY, CDR2 SVGAGI. Trimming took 5 bases from V and 1 from J, leaving 12 bases between them. CDR3 size: 14 residues. CDR3 sequence (DNA): TGTGCCAGCAGTCGTCGGGCGGAGTCCTACGAGCAGTACTTC. The encoded protein is CASSRRAESYEQYF.

V usage is TRBV7-8 and J usage is TRBJ1-2; 7 bases agree with TRBD1. The CDR3 is 13 amino acids. Germline V gene sequence: CDR1 SGHVS, CDR2 FQNEAQ. The J segment lost 4 bases and the V segment lost 4 bases, leaving 3 bases of the junction unmatched. CDR3 DNA sequence: TGTGCCAGCAGCTCGACAGGGTCCTATGGCTACACCTTC. Amino acid sequence: CASSSTGSYGYTF.

The rearrangement links TRBV7-7 to TRBJ2-7; D uncertain. Between the trimmed V and J ends, which lost 3 bases and 2 bases, there was a span of 11 bases. The CDR3 length is 14 residues. In germline, CDR1 is SSHAT, CDR2 FNYEAQ (reference sequence). CDR3 protein: CASSFGLGTYEQYF. The CDR3 DNA reads TGTGCCAGCAGCTTCGGCCTGGGAACCTACGAGCAGTACTTC. The complete variable domain, with remaining parts taken from reference TRBV7-7 and TRBJ2-7, reads GAGVSQSPRYKVTKRGQDVTLRCDPISSHATLYWYQQALGQGPEFLTYFNYEAQPDKSGLPSDRFSAERPEGSISTLTIQRTEQRDSAMYRCASSFGLGTYEQYFGPGTRLTVT.

This rearrangement joins TRBV13 to TRBJ2-4; 8 bases agree with TRBD2. The germline V gene has CDR1 PRHDT and CDR2 FYEKMQ (reference sequence). Losses at the gene ends were 4 bases for V and 0 bases for J; bases not matched to a gene: 14. The CDR3 totals 19 residues. CDR3 sequence (DNA): TGTGCCAGCAGCTCCCTATCTTCAATAGCGGGGTTAGCCAAAAACATTCAGTACTTC. It translates to CASSSLSSIAGLAKNIQYF.

V usage is TRBV28 and J usage is TRBJ2-7, with 11 nucleotides matching TRBD1. The CDR3 spans 13 residues. Germline V lookup: CDR1 MDHEN, CDR2 SYDVKM. This chain's CDR3 is CTSRTGGGYEQYF. The CDR3 DNA follows: TGTACCTCCCGGACAGGGGGCGGGTACGAGCAGTACTTC.

The rearrangement links TRBV27 to TRBJ2-7, with TRBD2 identical over 8 bases. The germline gives CDR1 MNHEY, CDR2 SMNVEV (reference sequence). The CDR3 has 17 residues. The V segment lost 5 bases and the J segment 0 bases; nucleotides outside the gene matches: 12. CDR3 coding DNA: TGTGCCAGCAGTCAAGTCATAGTAGCGGGACCCTCCTACGAGCAGTACTTC. It codes for CASSQVIVAGPSYEQYF.

The V and J genes are TRBV6-1 and TRBJ1-5; D uncertain. CDR3 length: 12 amino acids. The germline V gene encodes CDR1 MNHNS and CDR2 SASEGT. V was shortened by 7 bases and J by 7 bases, with 11 bases between the two germline ends. The CDR3 loop reads CASTEGGQPQHF. CDR3 nucleotides: TGTGCCAGCACCGAAGGCGGGCAGCCCCAGCATTTT.

V gene TRBV14 combines with J gene TRBJ2-2, with 13 bases aligning to TRBD2. V gave up 4 bases and J gave up 9 bases; unmatched junction bases: 5. The germline V gene has CDR1 SGHDN and CDR2 FVKESK. There are 15 residues in the CDR3. CDR3 in DNA: TGTGCCAGCAGCCCCGGACTAGCGGGAGTTTGGGAGCTGTTTTTT. It specifies CASSPGLAGVWELFF. The full variable domain, completed using reference TRBV14 and TRBJ2-2, is EAGVTQFPSHSVIEKGQTVTLRCDPISGHDNLYWYRRVMGKEIKFLLHFVKESKQDESGMPNNRFLAERTGGTYSTLKVQPAELEDSGVYFCASSPGLAGVWELFFGEGSRLTVL.

A word on this clone: The same CDR3 arises from other DNA sequences in this sample as well. J is TRBJ2-5 and V is TRBV5-4; D not certain. Trimming pared 0 bases from V and 5 bases from J, leaving 11 bases between. Looked up from germline, CDR1 is SGHNT and CDR2 is YYREEE (reference sequence). This CDR3 is built from 14 residues. The DNA for the CDR3 is TGTGCCAGCAGCTTGGAGGGTTTACGGGAGACCCAGTACTTC. It encodes CASSLEGLRETQYF.

This chain links TRBV6-4 with TRBJ2-5; perhaps TRBD2 as D (5 bases). This CDR3 comprises 12 residues. CDR1 and CDR2 (germline): MRHNA, SNTAGT. V was shortened by 6 bases and J by 0 bases, with 5 bases between the two germline ends. CDR3 sequence reads: CASREDQETQYF. The CDR3 DNA reads TGTGCCAGCAGGGAGGACCAAGAGACCCAGTACTTC.

The chain joins TRBV11-3 to TRBJ2-1; D might be TRBD1 or TRBD2, each matching 5 bases. Germline CDR1 SGHNT, CDR2 YENEEA. V shed 5 bases and J shed 6 bases, with 11 bases lying between them. CDR3 length equals 13 residues. CDR3 protein: CASSQGRPNEQFF. Written as DNA, the CDR3 is TGTGCCAGCAGCCAGGGACGGCCCAATGAGCAGTTCTTC.

This chain connects TRBV7-2 to TRBJ2-2; the match to TRBD2 covers 10 bases. The CDR3 consists of 16 residues. V dropped 4 bases and J dropped 4; count of bases not matched to a gene: 6. CDR1 and CDR2 from the germline V gene are SGHTA and FQGNSA. Here the CDR3 DNA reads TGTGCCAGCAGCTCTAGCGGGAGAGTGGGCACCGGGGAGCTGTTTTTT. Encoded protein: CASSSSGRVGTGELFF.

The sample holds one count of this clone. The chain carries TRBV5-1 and TRBJ1-4, with D perhaps matching TRBD1 (6 bases). This CDR3 is built from 14 residues. Germline CDR1 and CDR2: SGHRS and YFSETQ. V lost 5 bases and J lost 5, with 13 bases in between. In DNA, the CDR3 is TGCGCCAGCAGGGGCGGGGGCCTGAATGAAAAACTGTTTTTT. Translating gives CASRGGGLNEKLFF.

The chain has TRBV5-1 and TRBJ1-2, with a tentative D call TRBD1 (6 bases). In germline, CDR1 is SGHRS, CDR2 YFSETQ. CDR3 length equals 18 residues. The V and J ends lost 5 bases and 5 bases respectively, with 28 bases between them. CDR3 nucleotide sequence: TGCGCCAGCAGTCTTGGTATCGGCGCGGGAGGGGGGCGATATGGCTACACCTTC. It codes for CASSLGIGAGGGRYGYTF.

The chain joins TRBV6-1 to TRBJ2-2; D is undetermined. Per the germline V gene, CDR1 is MNHNS and CDR2 is SASEGT. The CDR3 consists of 16 residues. V lost 4 bases to trimming and J lost 5 bases, with 17 bases between them. CDR3 residues: CASSVEGRMPTGELFF. CDR3 coding DNA: TGTGCCAGCAGTGTTGAAGGCAGGATGCCGACCGGGGAGCTGTTTTTT.

This clone was observed once. The chain joins TRBV6-6 to TRBJ2-7, with D maybe TRBD2 (5 bases). Germline CDR1 MNHNY, CDR2 SVGAGI (reference sequence). The V gene lost 7 bases and the J gene lost 4 bases, with 11 bases spanning the gap. This CDR3 is built from 12 residues. CDR3 sequence: CASTSEVYEQYF. In DNA form, the CDR3 reads TGTGCCAGCACTTCGGAGGTGTACGAGCAGTACTTC.

The chain uses TRBV6-1 and TRBJ2-7; 10 bases line up with TRBD1. CDR3 length: 15 amino acids. Germline V gives CDR1 MNHNS, CDR2 SASEGT. After removal of 4 bases from V and 4 bases from J, the junction contained 7 bases not matched to a gene. In DNA, the CDR3 is TGTGCCAGCAGTGGGGATGGGGGACAGGGGTACGAGCAGTACTTC. The encoded protein is CASSGDGGQGYEQYF.

This chain connects TRBV2 to TRBJ2-3; maybe TRBD2 (6 bases). The germline V and J ends were trimmed by 7 bases and 2 bases, with 16 bases remaining between them. There are 15 residues in the CDR3. Looked up from germline, CDR1 is SNHLY and CDR2 is FYNNEI. CDR3 sequence: CASIPALATTDTQYF. Here the CDR3 DNA reads TGTGCCAGCATTCCAGCGCTAGCGACCACAGATACGCAGTATTTT.

V and J are TRBV7-2 and TRBJ2-7; 13 bases are a match to TRBD2. Trimming cost V 5 bases and J 4 bases; bases outside gene matches: 5. The CDR3 covers 15 residues. Germline values: CDR1 SGHTA, CDR2 FQGNSA. CDR3 nucleotide sequence: TGTGCCAGCAGCCCGGGACTAGCGGGATTGTACGAGCAGTACTTC. Amino acids: CASSPGLAGLYEQYF.

The chain has TRBV6-4 and TRBJ2-1; D is unresolved. Germline CDR1 MRHNA, CDR2 SNTAGT. The V end was cut by 0 bases, the J end by 7 bases, with 16 bases between. The CDR3 loop spans 16 amino acids. This CDR3 reads CASSDSSDRRWNEQFF. The CDR3, as DNA: TGTGCCAGCAGTGACTCTTCGGACCGGAGATGGAATGAGCAGTTCTTC.